This T cell receptor beta chain derives from a study of shared clonotypes between healthy human individuals. Overall study results and limits: Approximately 4.9% of naive CD4 clonotypes were shared across four donors.

About this clone: Its antigen is still unknown.

How the authors handled the data: Sequence data from immunoSEQ were junction-only and lacked quality scores; consequently, filtering differed. The repertoire was sequenced with immunoSEQ multiplex PCR; TCRdb's copy has only in-frame clones and lacks some. Clonal size and the V and J genes are those of that table, whereas D and trimming came from the DNA. The data hold a few million clones, with 90% to 95% observed a single time. This CDR3 is 14 amino acids long. J lost 9 bases, V lost 3 bases, and 6 bases had no gene match. Germline V gene lookup returns CDR1 SGHTA and CDR2 FQGNSA. J is TRBJ1-4 and V is TRBV7-2, with TRBD1 matching 8 bases. Sequencing was done on a sample of naive CD4+ T cells from PBMCs. Subset meaning: CD45RA+ positively selected. The clonotype was recovered from a man between 18 and 35 years old in good health. Some clones in this sample may be carry-over from other donors' samples. This CDR3 reads CASSLAAGGQKLFF. DNA for the CDR3: TGTGCCAGCAGCTTGGCGGCAGGGGGCCAAAAACTGTTTTTT.